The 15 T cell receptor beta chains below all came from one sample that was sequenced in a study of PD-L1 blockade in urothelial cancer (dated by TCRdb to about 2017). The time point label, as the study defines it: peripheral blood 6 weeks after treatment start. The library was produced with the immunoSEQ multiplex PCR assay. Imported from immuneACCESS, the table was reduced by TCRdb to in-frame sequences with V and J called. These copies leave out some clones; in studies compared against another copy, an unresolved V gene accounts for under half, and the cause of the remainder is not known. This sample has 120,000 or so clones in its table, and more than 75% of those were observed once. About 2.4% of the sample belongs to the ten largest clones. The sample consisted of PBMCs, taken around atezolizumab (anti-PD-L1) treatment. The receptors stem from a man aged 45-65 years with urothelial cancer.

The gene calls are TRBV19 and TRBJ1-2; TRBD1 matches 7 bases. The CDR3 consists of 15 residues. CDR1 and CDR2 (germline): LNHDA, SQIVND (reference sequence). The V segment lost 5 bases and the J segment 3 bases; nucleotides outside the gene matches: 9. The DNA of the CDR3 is TGTGCCAGTAGTTCACCCCGACAGGGACACTATGGCTACACCTTC. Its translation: CASSSPRQGHYGYTF.

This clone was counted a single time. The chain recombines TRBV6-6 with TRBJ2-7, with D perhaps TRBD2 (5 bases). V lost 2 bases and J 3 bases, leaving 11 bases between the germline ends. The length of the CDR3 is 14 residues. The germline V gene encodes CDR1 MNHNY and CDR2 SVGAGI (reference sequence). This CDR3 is CASSYQLGGYEQYF. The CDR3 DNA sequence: TGTGCCAGCAGTTACCAGCTAGGAGGCTACGAGCAGTACTTC.

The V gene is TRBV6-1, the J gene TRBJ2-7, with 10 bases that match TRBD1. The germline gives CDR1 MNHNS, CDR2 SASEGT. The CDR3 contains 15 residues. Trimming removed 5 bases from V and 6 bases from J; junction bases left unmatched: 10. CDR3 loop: CASSRRDRGILEQYF. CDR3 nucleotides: TGTGCCAGCAGTCGGAGGGACAGGGGCATCCTCGAGCAGTACTTC.

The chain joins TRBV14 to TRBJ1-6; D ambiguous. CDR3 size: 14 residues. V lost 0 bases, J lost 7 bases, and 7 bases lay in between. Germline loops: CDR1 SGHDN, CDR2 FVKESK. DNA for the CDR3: TGTGCCAGCAGCCAAGAAAGCAGGAATTCACCCCTCCACTTT. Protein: CASSQESRNSPLHF.

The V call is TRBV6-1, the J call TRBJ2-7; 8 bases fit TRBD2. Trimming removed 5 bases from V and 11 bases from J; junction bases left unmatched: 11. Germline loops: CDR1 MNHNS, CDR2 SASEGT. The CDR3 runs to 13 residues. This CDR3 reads CASSTAGDSVEYF. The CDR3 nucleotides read TGTGCCAGCAGTACAGCGGGAGATTCGGTAGAGTACTTC.

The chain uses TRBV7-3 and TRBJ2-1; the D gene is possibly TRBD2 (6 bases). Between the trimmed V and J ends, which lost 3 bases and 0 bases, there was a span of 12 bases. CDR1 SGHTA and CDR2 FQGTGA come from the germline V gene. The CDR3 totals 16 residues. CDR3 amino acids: CASSLVGTPSYNEQFF. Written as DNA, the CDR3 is TGTGCCAGCAGCTTGGTGGGGACTCCCTCCTACAATGAGCAGTTCTTC.

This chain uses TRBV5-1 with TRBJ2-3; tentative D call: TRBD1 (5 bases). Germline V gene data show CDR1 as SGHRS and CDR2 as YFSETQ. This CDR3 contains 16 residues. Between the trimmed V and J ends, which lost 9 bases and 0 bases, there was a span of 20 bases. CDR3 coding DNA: TGCGCCACCAAAGGGGCCGGTGCTCGAAGCACAGATACGCAGTATTTT. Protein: CATKGAGARSTDTQYF.

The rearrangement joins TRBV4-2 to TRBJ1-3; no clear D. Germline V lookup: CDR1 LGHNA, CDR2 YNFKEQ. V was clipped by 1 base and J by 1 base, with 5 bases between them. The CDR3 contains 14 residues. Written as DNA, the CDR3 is TGTGCCAGCAGCCAAGGAGAATCTGGAAACACCATATATTTT. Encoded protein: CASSQGESGNTIYF.

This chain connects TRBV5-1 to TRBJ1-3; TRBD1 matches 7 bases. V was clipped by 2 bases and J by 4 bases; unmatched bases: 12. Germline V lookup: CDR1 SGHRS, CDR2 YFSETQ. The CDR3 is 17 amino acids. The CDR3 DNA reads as TGCGCCAGCAGCTTCGATAACACAGGGGCAAAGGGAAACACCATATATTTT. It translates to CASSFDNTGAKGNTIYF.

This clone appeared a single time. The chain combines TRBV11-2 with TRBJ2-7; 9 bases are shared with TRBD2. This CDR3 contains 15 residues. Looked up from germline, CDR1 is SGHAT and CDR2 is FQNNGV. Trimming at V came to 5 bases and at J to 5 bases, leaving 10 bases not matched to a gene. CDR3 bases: TGTGCCAGCAGCCCCTGGAGCGGGGGGAAGGACGAGCAGTACTTC. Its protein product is CASSPWSGGKDEQYF.

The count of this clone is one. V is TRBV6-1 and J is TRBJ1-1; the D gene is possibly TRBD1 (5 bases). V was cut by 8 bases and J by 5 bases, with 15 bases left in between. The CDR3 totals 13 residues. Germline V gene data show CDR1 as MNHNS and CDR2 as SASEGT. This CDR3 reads CASWGPKGTEAFF. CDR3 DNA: TGTGCCAGCTGGGGCCCAAAGGGGACTGAAGCTTTCTTT.

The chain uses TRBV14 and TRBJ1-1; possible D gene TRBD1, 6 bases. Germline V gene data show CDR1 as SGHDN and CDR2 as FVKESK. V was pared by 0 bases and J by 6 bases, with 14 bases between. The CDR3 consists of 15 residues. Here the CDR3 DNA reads TGTGCCAGCAGCCAAGATTTTACAGGGAGATCTGAAGCTTTCTTT. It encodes CASSQDFTGRSEAFF.

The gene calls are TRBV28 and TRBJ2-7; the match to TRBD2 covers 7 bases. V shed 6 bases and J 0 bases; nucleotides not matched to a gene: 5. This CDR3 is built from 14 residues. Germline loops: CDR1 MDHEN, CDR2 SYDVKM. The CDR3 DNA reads TGTGCCAGCAGAGAAACTAGCGTCTCCTACGAGCAGTACTTC. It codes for CASRETSVSYEQYF.

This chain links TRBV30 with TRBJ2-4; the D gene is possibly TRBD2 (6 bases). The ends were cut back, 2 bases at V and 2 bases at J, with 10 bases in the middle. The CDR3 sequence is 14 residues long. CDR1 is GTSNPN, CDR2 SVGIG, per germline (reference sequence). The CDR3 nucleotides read TGTGCCTGGAGTAGACTAGACTCCAAAAACATTCAGTACTTC. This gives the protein CAWSRLDSKNIQYF.

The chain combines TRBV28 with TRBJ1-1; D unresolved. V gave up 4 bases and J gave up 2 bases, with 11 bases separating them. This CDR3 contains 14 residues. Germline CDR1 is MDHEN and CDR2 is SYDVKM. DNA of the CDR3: TGTGCCAGCAGTTCCGGAGGAGCCAACACTGAAGCTTTCTTT. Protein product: CASSSGGANTEAFF.